The following is a T cell receptor beta chain sequence with its context. Its antigen specificity is not known. Within one base of it there is no much larger clone, and no base qualities were kept. TCRbeta CDR3 regions were amplified from genomic DNA by means of the immunoSEQ Assay, a bias-controlled multiplex PCR. From the authors' description of their analysis: Nucleated cell counts per sample were estimated from amplification of reference gene primers within the assay. To quantify the absolute abundance of each unique TCRbeta CDR3 rearrangement, sequence reads were collapsed and filtered. For each sample, productive Simpson clonality was calculated as the square root of Simpson's diversity index over productive rearrangements. TCRdb took this table from immuneACCESS and kept in-frame rearrangements with V and J called. Such tables lack part of the clones; where checked against another copy, unresolved V genes explain under half of the gap, and the rest is unexplained. V and J calls and clone size are copied from that table; D and trimming were computed from the DNA. The sample includes some 220,000 clones, with approximately 82% observed a single time. Clones ranked in the top ten supply 9.5% to 10% of the sample.

The sample belongs to a study of blood T cell repertoires in COVID-19 (dated by TCRdb to between 2020 and 2021). A note on the overall study: Samples covering the acute and convalescent phases of COVID-19 were provided by collaborators in the United States, Italy and Spain. Where available, HLA class I and class II types were obtained from metadata supplied by the sample provider rather than from assay-based typing. The material from the prospective study consisted of cDNA or gDNA derived from T cells, B-cell-depleted T cells, or PBMCs. The repertoires were released in a freely available public database meant as a resource for research on the immune response to SARS-CoV-2. A de-identified subject ID, COVID-19 status, age in years and sex were almost always included in the sample metadata. Samples were obtained from the ongoing ImmuneRACE study (first 160 participants) and from about 1,300 subjects provided by 6 global collaborators. The dataset comprised deeply sampled blood TCRbeta repertoires from subjects exposed to, actively infected with, or recovered from COVID-19.

Whole blood was collected in K2EDTA tubes by collaborating institutions according to the institutions' own protocols. For TCRbeta analysis, collaborators shipped samples as frozen whole blood, isolated PBMCs, or DNA extracted from either of those sample types. On the study overall, not on this receptor specifically: The amount of clinical and demographic metadata varied by source and participant and was provided uncurated.

From V the trimming removes 4 bases and from J it removes 0 bases, while the gene matches leave 16 bases of the junction unaccounted for. Its CDR3 holds 21 amino acids, cysteine through phenylalanine. The retained sequence is limited to the CDR3, 63 bases, with the frame set at the first base. From a lookup of the germline V gene, CDR1 and CDR2 are MDHEN and SYDVKM. The TCR was taken from a man between 50 and 59 years old with active or convalescent COVID-19. The sample taken for sequencing was peripheral blood. In this chain, TRBV28 is recombined with TRBJ2-6; 9 bases in the middle match TRBD1. The DNA sequence is given as TGTGCCAGCAGTTCAAGGGGCCACAGGGGGCGCTTTCTCTCTGGGGCCAACGTCCTGACTTTC. It is translated as CASSSRGHRGRFLSGANVLTF.